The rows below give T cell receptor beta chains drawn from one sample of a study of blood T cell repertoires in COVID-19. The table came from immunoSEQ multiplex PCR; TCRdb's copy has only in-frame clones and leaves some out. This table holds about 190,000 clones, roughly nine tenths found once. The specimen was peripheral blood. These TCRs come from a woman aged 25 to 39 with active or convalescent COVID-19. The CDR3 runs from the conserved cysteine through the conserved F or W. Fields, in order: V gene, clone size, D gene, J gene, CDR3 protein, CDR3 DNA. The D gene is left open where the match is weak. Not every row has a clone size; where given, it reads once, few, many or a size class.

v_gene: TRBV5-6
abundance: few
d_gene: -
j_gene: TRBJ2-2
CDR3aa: CASSWGTNTGELFF
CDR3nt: TGTGCCAGCAGCTGGGGCACGAACACCGGGGAGCTGTTTTTT

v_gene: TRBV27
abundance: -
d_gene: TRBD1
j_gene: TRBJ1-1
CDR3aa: CASKRRRQGDTEAFF
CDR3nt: TGTGCCAGCAAGAGGAGAAGACAGGGAGACACTGAAGCTTTCTTT

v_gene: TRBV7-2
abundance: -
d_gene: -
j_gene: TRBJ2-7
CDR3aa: CASSPPTYEQYF
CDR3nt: TGTGCCAGCAGCCCCCCCACCTACGAGCAGTACTTC

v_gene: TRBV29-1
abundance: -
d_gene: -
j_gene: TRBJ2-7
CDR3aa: CSVKGGDAYEQYF
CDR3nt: TGCAGCGTGAAGGGCGGGGACGCCTACGAGCAGTACTTC

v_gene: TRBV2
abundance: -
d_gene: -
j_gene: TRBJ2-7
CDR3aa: CASTLTGSNAYEQYF
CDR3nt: TGTGCCAGCACGTTGACCGGGTCAAACGCTTACGAGCAGTACTTC

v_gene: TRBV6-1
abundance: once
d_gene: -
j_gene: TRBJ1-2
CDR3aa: CASSEVGVVLYGYTF
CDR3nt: TGTGCCAGCAGTGAAGTAGGGGTTGTACTGTATGGCTACACCTTC

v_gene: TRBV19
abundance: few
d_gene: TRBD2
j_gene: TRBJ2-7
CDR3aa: CASSLASGGYEQYF
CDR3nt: TGTGCCAGTAGTTTGGCTAGCGGGGGTTACGAGCAGTACTTC

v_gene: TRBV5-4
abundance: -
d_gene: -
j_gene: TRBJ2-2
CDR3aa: CASSPDYYTGELFF
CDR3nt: TGTGCCAGCAGCCCGGACTATTACACCGGGGAGCTGTTTTTT

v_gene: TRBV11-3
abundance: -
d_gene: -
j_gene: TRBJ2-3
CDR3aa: CASSFTLDDTQYF
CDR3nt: TGTGCCAGCAGCTTCACCCTAGATGATACGCAGTATTTT

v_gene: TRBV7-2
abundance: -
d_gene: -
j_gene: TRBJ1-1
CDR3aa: CASSPYLNTEAFF
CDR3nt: TGTGCCAGCAGCCCATACTTGAACACTGAAGCTTTCTTT

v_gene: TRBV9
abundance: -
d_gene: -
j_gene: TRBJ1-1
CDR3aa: CASSAQQGNTEAFF
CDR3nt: TGTGCCAGCAGCGCCCAGCAGGGGAACACTGAAGCTTTCTTT

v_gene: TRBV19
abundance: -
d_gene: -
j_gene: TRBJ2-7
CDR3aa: CASTGGPHQSYEQYF
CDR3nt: TGTGCCAGTACCGGCGGGCCTCACCAATCCTACGAGCAGTACTTC

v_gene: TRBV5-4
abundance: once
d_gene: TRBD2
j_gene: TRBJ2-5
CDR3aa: CASSPELAGGTQYF
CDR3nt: TGTGCCAGCAGCCCCGAACTAGCGGGAGGGACCCAGTACTTC

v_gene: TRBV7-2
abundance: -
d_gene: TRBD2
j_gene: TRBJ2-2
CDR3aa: CASSPSPGLAGHGTGELFF
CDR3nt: TGTGCCAGCAGCCCTAGCCCCGGACTAGCGGGTCATGGCACCGGGGAGCTGTTTTTT

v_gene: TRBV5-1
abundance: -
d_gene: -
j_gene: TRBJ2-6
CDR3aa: CASSLGHSSGANVLTF
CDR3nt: TGCGCCAGCAGTCTCGGACATAGCTCTGGGGCCAACGTCCTGACTTTC

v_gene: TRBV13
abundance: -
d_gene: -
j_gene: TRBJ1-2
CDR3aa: CASSLRGGPNYGYTF
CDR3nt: TGTGCCAGCAGCTTACGCGGCGGTCCGAACTATGGCTACACCTTC

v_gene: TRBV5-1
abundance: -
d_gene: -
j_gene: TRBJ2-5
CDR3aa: CASSFSGGETQYF
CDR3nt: TGCGCCAGCAGCTTTTCAGGAGGAGAGACCCAGTACTTC

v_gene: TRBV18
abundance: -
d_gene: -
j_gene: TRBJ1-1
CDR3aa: CASSPRSTRNTEAFF
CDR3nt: TGTGCCAGCTCACCACGATCGACTAGAAACACTGAAGCTTTCTTT

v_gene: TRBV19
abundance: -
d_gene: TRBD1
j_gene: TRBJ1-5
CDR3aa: CASRGQGASGNQPQHF
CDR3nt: TGTGCCAGTAGGGGACAGGGGGCGTCAGGCAATCAGCCCCAGCATTTT

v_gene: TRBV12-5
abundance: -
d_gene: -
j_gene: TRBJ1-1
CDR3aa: CASGSGRGPGSEAFF
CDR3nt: TGTGCTAGTGGTTCGGGTAGGGGCCCCGGCTCTGAAGCTTTCTTT

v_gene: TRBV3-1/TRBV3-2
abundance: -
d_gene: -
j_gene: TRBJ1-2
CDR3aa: CASSQGGRDGYTF
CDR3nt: TGTGCCAGCAGCCAAGGAGGGCGGGATGGCTACACCTTC

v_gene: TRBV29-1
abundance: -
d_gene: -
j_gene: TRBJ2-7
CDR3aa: CSVEGSSSEQYF
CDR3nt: TGCAGCGTGGAGGGTTCAAGTTCCGAGCAGTACTTC

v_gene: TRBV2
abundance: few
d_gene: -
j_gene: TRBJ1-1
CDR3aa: CASTRENTEAFF
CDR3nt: TGTGCCAGCACCCGGGAGAACACTGAAGCTTTCTTT

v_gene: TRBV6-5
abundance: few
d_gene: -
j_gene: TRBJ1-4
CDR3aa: CASSYSMTAEKLFF
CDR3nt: TGTGCCAGCAGTTACTCGATGACAGCCGAAAAACTGTTTTTT

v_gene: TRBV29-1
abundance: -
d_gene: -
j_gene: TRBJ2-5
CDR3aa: CSVEPEPQETQYF
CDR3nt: TGCAGCGTTGAGCCGGAGCCCCAAGAGACCCAGTACTTC

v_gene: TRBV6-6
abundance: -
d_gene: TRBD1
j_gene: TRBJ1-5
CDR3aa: CASSQSGQASNQPQHF
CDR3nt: TGTGCCAGCAGTCAATCCGGACAGGCGAGCAATCAGCCCCAGCATTTT

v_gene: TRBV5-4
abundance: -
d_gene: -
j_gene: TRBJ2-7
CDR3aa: CASSWRDPVVYEQYF
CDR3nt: TGTGCCAGCAGCTGGCGGGACCCCGTTGTCTACGAGCAGTACTTC

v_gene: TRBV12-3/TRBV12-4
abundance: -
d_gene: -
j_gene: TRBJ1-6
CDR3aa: CASGQSYNSPLHF
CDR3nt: TGTGCCAGCGGGCAGTCCTATAATTCACCCCTCCACTTT